Detailed here is one T cell receptor beta chain. The antigen remains unidentified. This specimen comes from a study of tumor-infiltrating lymphocytes in localized non-small cell lung cancer. Study-level background: From each patient, both tumor and uninvolved lung, non-adjacent to tumor, were sampled. Study results and limitations: Immunotypes IM1 and IM2 had similar TCR-derived T-cell fractions. Tumor T-cell fraction was not associated with recurrence-free survival.

Repertoires were generated with immunoSEQ multiplex PCR, while TCRdb's copy carries only in-frame clones and drops some. The data contain about 23,000 clones, roughly 73% of them singletons. The length of the CDR3 is 14 residues. V lost 1 base, J lost 5 bases, and 11 bases lay in between. Germline V gene data show CDR1 as SGHDN and CDR2 as FVKESK. V is TRBV14 and J is TRBJ2-5, with no clear D. The sequencing input was lung tumor tissue. The clonotype was recovered from a human donor with non-small cell lung cancer. As DNA, the CDR3 is TGTGCCAGCAGCCAAGCTACAGTGGGGGAGACCCAGTACTTC. Translation gives CASSQATVGETQYF.